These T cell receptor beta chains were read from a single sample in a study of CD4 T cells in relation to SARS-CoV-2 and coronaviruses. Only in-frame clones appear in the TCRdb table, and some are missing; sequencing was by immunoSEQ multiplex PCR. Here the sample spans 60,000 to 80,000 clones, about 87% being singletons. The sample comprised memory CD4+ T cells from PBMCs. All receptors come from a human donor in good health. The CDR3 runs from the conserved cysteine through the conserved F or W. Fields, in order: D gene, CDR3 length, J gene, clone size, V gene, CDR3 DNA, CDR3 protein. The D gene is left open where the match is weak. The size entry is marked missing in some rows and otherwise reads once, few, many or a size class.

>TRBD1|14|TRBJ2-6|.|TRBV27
TGTGCCAGCAGTTTCCTACAGGGGCGAAACGTCCTGACTTTC
CASSFLQGRNVLTF
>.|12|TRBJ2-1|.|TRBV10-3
TGTGCCATCAGTGGGGGGGGCCATGAGCAGTTCTTC
CAISGGGHEQFF
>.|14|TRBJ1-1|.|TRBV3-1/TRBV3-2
TGTGCCAGCAGCCAATTATCTCAGAACACTGAAGCTTTCTTT
CASSQLSQNTEAFF
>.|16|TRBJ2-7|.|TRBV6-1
TGTGCCAGCAGTGAAGAAGGGGTAGCCCCATCTTGCGAGCAGTACTTC
CASSEEGVAPSCEQYF
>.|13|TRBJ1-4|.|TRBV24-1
TGTGCCACCAGTGACGGAGCAAATGAAAAACTGTTTTTT
CATSDGANEKLFF
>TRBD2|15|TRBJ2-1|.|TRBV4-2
TGTGCCAGCAGCCCCCCGACTAGCGGGAACAATGAGCAGTTCTTC
CASSPPTSGNNEQFF
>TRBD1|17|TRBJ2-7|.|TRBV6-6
TGTGCCAGCAGTCTATATACCGCCGGACAGGGGGCCTACGAGCAGTACTTC
CASSLYTAGQGAYEQYF
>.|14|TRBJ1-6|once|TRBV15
TGTGCCACCAGCAGAGATATTGTTAATTCACCCCTCCACTTT
CATSRDIVNSPLHF
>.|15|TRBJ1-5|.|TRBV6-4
TGTGCCAGCAGTGACCCCCGCGGGGTCTCCCAGCCCCAGCATTTT
CASSDPRGVSQPQHF
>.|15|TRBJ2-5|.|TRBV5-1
TGCGCCAGCAGCTTTACTTGGGGGGTAGGGGAGACCCAGTACTTC
CASSFTWGVGETQYF
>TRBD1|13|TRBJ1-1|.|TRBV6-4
TGTGCCACCAGACAGGGGAGGAACACTGAAGCTTTCTTT
CATRQGRNTEAFF
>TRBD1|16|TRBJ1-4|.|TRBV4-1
TGCGCCAGCAGACAATTTGAGAGGGGGCGAAGGGAAAAACTGTTTTTT
CASRQFERGRREKLFF
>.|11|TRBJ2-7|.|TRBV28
TGTGCCAGCAGCCGAGGTGGCGAGCAGTACTTC
CASSRGGEQYF
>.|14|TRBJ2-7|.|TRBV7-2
TGTGCCAGCAGCTTCTACACAGGGATCTACGAGCAGTACTTC
CASSFYTGIYEQYF
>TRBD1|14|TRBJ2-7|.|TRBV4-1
TGCGCCAGCAGCTTCCGGACAGGGGACTACGAGCAGTACTTC
CASSFRTGDYEQYF
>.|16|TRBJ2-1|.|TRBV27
TGTGCCAGCAGTTTTAACAGCTTCAGCTCCTACAATGAGCAGTTCTTC
CASSFNSFSSYNEQFF
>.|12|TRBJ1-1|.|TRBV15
TGTGCCACCAGCAGAGGGCAGCTTGAAGCTTTCTTT
CATSRGQLEAFF
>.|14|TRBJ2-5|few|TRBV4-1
TGCGCCAGCAGCCGAGACAGGAGCCAAGAGACCCAGTACTTC
CASSRDRSQETQYF
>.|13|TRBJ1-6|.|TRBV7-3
TGTGCCAGCAGCTTATTCACGAATTCACCCCTCCACTTT
CASSLFTNSPLHF
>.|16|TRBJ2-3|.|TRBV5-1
TGCGCCAGCAGCCCCGGGCGGGGGCGCGGCACAGATACGCAGTATTTT
CASSPGRGRGTDTQYF
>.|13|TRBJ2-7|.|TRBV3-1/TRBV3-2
TGTGCCAGCAGCCAGCTAGACTTCTACGAGCAGTACTTC
CASSQLDFYEQYF
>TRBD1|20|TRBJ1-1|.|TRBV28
TGTGCCAGCAGCAGTAATCCGGGACAGGGGACCCAACGAGGAAAGGCTGAAGCTTTCTTT
CASSSNPGQGTQRGKAEAFF
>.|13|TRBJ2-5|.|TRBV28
TGTGCCAGCAGTTTATTTAGCCCAGAGACCCAGTACTTC
CASSLFSPETQYF
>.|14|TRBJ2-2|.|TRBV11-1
TGTGCCAGCAGCTTAAATCTGGGTACCGGGGAGCTGTTTTTT
CASSLNLGTGELFF
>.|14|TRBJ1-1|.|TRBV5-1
TGCGCCAGCAGCAACTCAAGGATGAACACTGAAGCTTTCTTT
CASSNSRMNTEAFF
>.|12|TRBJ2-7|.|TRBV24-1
TGTGCCACCTCCGGGCAGACCGACGAGCAGTACTTC
CATSGQTDEQYF
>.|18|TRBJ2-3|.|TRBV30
TGTGCCTGGATACGGTCGATGCAGGGGCGACAATTCACAGATACGCAGTATTTT
CAWIRSMQGRQFTDTQYF
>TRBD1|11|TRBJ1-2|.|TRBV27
TGTGCCAGCGGGACAGCGGATGGCTACACCTTC
CASGTADGYTF
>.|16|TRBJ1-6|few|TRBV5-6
TGTGCCAGCAGCTTCGAGGGTAGCTCCTATAATTCACCCCTCCACTTT
CASSFEGSSYNSPLHF
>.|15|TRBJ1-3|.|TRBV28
TGTGCCAGCAGTTTACCGGTTAGCTCTGGAAACACCATATATTTT
CASSLPVSSGNTIYF
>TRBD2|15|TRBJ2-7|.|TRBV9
TGTGCCAGCAGCCCAGGGCGGGGGGGCTCCTACGAGCAGTACTTC
CASSPGRGGSYEQYF
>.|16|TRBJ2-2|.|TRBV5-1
TGCGCCAGCAGCTTCCAGGGACGGATTGTCGCCGGGGAGCTGTTTTTT
CASSFQGRIVAGELFF
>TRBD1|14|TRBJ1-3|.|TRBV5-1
TGCGCCAGTTCAGACCAGGGGGGGGGAAACACCATATATTTT
CASSDQGGGNTIYF
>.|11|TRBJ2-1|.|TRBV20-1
TGCAGTCCCAAGGCAGACAATGAGCAGTTCTTC
CSPKADNEQFF
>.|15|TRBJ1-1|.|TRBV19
TGTGCCAGTAGTATTTCCTCGGGGGGAAGAACTGAAGCTTTCTTT
CASSISSGGRTEAFF
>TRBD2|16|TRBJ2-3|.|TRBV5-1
TGCGCCAGCAGCGAAGGGACTAGCGGGACAATTACCTCGGGGTATTTT
CASSEGTSGTITSGYF
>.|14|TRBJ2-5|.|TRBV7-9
TGTGCCAGCAGCCAATCGGGGTACCAAGAGACCCAGTACTTC
CASSQSGYQETQYF
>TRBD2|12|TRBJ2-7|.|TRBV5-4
TGTGCCAGCAGCCGGGAGGGCTACGAGCAGTACTTC
CASSREGYEQYF
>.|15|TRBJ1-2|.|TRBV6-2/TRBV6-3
TGTGCCAGCAGTTACTCGATATTGGGTAACTATGGCTACACCTTC
CASSYSILGNYGYTF
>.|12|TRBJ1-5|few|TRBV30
TGTGCCTGGAGTGGAGGGGCCGAGCCCCAGCATTTT
CAWSGGAEPQHF
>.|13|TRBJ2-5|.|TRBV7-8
TGTGCCAGCAGATTAGGGGGAGGAGAGACCCAGTACTTC
CASRLGGGETQYF
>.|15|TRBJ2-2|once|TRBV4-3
TGCGCCAGCAGCCCCACCGGAGTGCGCACCGGGGAGCTGTTTTTT
CASSPTGVRTGELFF